A single sample gave rise to the 31 T cell receptor beta chains below, sequenced in a study of human T cells and chemical hapten exposure (dated by TCRdb to about 2021). The time point label for this specimen denotes: patch test 1, 2 weeks after DPC sensitization. The intended sense of this specimen's treatment or condition label: therapeutic diphenylcyclopropenone sensitization with weekly scalp DPC. The library came from RACE. Sequencing instrument: NextSeq 500. The public reads were reprocessed in TCRdb via fastp at Q25 and MiXCR, keeping in-frame beta chains. Identical CDR3 protein sequences are pooled into one entry, listed with their most common genes and DNA. The sample records 150,000 to 200,000 distinct CDR3 sequences, about 15% of which are singletons. The ten largest account for 1.7% of the sample. Source: whole blood, taken in connection with sensitization to the hapten diphenylcyclopropenone (DPC). The source is a woman aged 25 to 45 with alopecia areata. Some clones in this sample may be carry-over from other donors' samples.

This clonotype has at least ten counts. This chain connects TRBV29-1 to TRBJ1-5; no firm D call. Per the germline V gene, CDR1 is SQVTM and CDR2 is ANQGSEA. The CDR3 is 13 residues long. Trimming removed 4 bases from V and 0 bases from J, with 7 bases in between. CDR3 DNA sequence: TGCAGCGTTGTGGTTAATAGCAATCAGCCCCAGCATTTT. Translation gives CSVVVNSNQPQHF.

This clonotype occurred a few times. As DNA, the CDR3 is TGTGCCATCAGTGGAACTAGCGGGAGAGTCGGGAATGAGCAGTTCTTC. It translates to CAISGTSGRVGNEQFF. The V and J genes are TRBV10-3 and TRBJ2-1; 11 nucleotides align to TRBD2. The V gene end was trimmed by 4 bases and the J gene end by 7 bases; junction bases not matched to a gene: 9. The CDR3 has 16 amino acids. CDR1 and CDR2 (germline): ENHRY, SYGVKD.

This clonotype was detected many times. The rearrangement uses TRBV9 and TRBJ1-1, with D possibly TRBD1 on 5 matching bases. The germline V gene encodes CDR1 SGDLS and CDR2 YYNGEE. The CDR3 length is 14 residues. Trimming removed 4 bases from V and 6 bases from J, with 16 bases in between. The CDR3 DNA sequence: TGTGCCAGCAGCACCGGGACCCCGGGCGCTGAAGCTTTCTTT. As protein: CASSTGTPGAEAFF.

This sequence joins TRBV28 and TRBJ1-2; D call uncertain. CDR3 length: 12 residues. V was pared by 11 bases and J by 5 bases, with 15 bases between. The germline gives CDR1 MDHEN, CDR2 SYDVKM. CDR3 residues: CALRSSIYGYTF. CDR3 in DNA: TGTGCCCTACGGAGTAGTATATATGGCTACACCTTC.

The J gene is TRBJ1-3, the V gene TRBV6-5; D is unresolved. The CDR3 runs to 15 residues. V was clipped by 2 bases and J by 0 bases, with 8 bases between them. Germline values: CDR1 MNHEY, CDR2 SVGAGI. The CDR3 bases are TGTGCCAGCAGTTACGGCCGGAACTCTGGAAACACCATATATTTT. This translates into CASSYGRNSGNTIYF.

This clonotype was counted at least ten times. The gene calls are TRBV2 and TRBJ2-7; TRBD1 or TRBD2 may be the D gene (5 bases each). V was trimmed by 6 bases and J by 0 bases, leaving 12 bases between them. CDR1 is SNHLY, CDR2 FYNNEI, per germline. This CDR3 has 14 amino acids. The CDR3, as DNA: TGTGCCAGCAGCCCACGGGGACCCTCCTACGAGCAGTACTTC. This codes for CASSPRGPSYEQYF.

This clonotype was recorded at least ten times. This CDR3 is CASSGRTGERYTF. Written as DNA, the CDR3 is TGTGCCAGCAGCGGGCGGACAGGGGAACGCTACACCTTC. The gene calls are TRBV11-2 and TRBJ1-2; 9 nucleotides line up with TRBD1. Germline V gene data show CDR1 as SGHAT and CDR2 as FQNNGV. The length of the CDR3 is 13 residues. V lost 5 bases and J lost 9; bases outside the gene matches: 7.

This clonotype was counted only a few times. The V call is TRBV20-1, the J call TRBJ2-3; D might be TRBD2 (5 bases). Germline V CDR1 and CDR2: DFQATT, SNEGSKA (reference sequence). The CDR3 length is 14 residues. V lost 6 bases, J lost 2 bases, and 15 bases lay in between. The CDR3 loop is CSAKRRDYTDTQYF. For the CDR3, the DNA is TGCAGTGCAAAGCGGCGAGACTACACAGATACGCAGTATTTT.

The chain combines TRBV20-1 with TRBJ2-7, with 13 bases identical to TRBD2. With 6 bases clipped from V and 2 bases from J, the junction kept 10 bases outside the gene matches. Germline lookup yields CDR1 DFQATT and CDR2 SNEGSKA (reference sequence). The CDR3 extends over 16 amino acids. The CDR3 region is CSARGLAGVEPYEQYF. CDR3 in DNA: TGCAGTGCCCGCGGACTAGCGGGAGTTGAACCCTACGAGCAGTACTTC.

This clonotype was detected a few times. V is TRBV5-1 and J is TRBJ2-3; the match to TRBD2 covers 7 bases. The CDR3 is made up of 14 amino acids. Germline CDR1 SGHRS, CDR2 YFSETQ. V trimming: 9 bases; J trimming: 0 bases; junction bases outside the gene matches: 7. CDR3 DNA sequence: TGCGCCACGGCCGAGCGGGACAGCACAGATACGCAGTATTTT. Its protein is CATAERDSTDTQYF.

The V call is TRBV11-2, the J call TRBJ1-2; 7 bases line up with TRBD1. CDR1 is SGHAT, CDR2 FQNNGV, per germline. The CDR3 runs to 13 residues. V lost 4 bases to trimming and J lost 4 bases; unmatched junction nucleotides: 3. In DNA, the CDR3 is TGTGCCAGCAGCTCACCAGGGGGCTATGGCTACACCTTC. Translation: CASSSPGGYGYTF.

This clonotype occurred a few times. The genes are TRBV9 and TRBJ2-2; 8 positions match TRBD2. J gave up 0 bases and V 0 bases, and 1 base lay outside the gene matches. CDR3 length: 16 residues. The germline V gene encodes CDR1 SGDLS and CDR2 YYNGEE. The CDR3 spells CASSVGSGANTGELFF. The DNA for the CDR3 is TGTGCCAGCAGCGTAGGTAGCGGGGCGAACACCGGGGAGCTGTTTTTT. Full variable domain (rest looked up from reference TRBV9 and TRBJ2-2): DSGVTQTPKHLITATGQRVTLRCSPRSGDLSVYWYQQSLDQGLQFLIQYYNGEERAKGNILERFSAQQFPDLHSELNLSSLELGDSALYFCASSVGSGANTGELFFGEGSRLTVL.

The V call is TRBV6-5, the J call TRBJ1-1; unclear D gene. V dropped 0 bases and J dropped 2 bases, with 10 bases sitting between them. The CDR3 is 15 residues long. The V gene's germline CDR1 is MNHEY and CDR2 SVGAGI. The CDR3 reads CASSYSYTLNTEAFF. CDR3 nucleotide sequence: TGTGCCAGCAGTTACTCTTACACACTAAACACTGAAGCTTTCTTT.

This clonotype appeared a few times. V usage is TRBV10-3 and J usage is TRBJ2-1, with 7 positions matching TRBD1. With V trimmed by 6 bases and J by 0 bases, 8 bases remained unmatched. Germline CDR1 and CDR2: ENHRY and SYGVKD. This CDR3 has 16 amino acids. CDR3 loop: CAISPKGGRSYNEQFF. The CDR3 DNA reads as TGTGCCATCAGCCCGAAAGGGGGCCGCTCCTACAATGAGCAGTTCTTC.

The rearrangement links TRBV27 to TRBJ2-1, with D perhaps TRBD2 (6 bases). Looked up from germline, CDR1 is MNHEY and CDR2 is SMNVEV (reference sequence). There are 16 residues in the CDR3. The germline V and J ends were trimmed by 3 bases and 6 bases, with 18 bases remaining between them. In DNA form, the CDR3 reads TGTGCCAGCAGTTTCTTGCGGGGAGTGATGAGCAATGAGCAGTTCTTC. This sequence encodes CASSFLRGVMSNEQFF.

V is TRBV13 and J is TRBJ2-3, with 15 bases matching TRBD2. Germline V gives CDR1 PRHDT, CDR2 FYEKMQ (reference sequence). V lost 6 bases and J lost 4; bases outside the gene matches: 17. This CDR3 is 20 amino acids long. As DNA, the CDR3 is TGTGCCAGCAGTCAATACACGCGGACTAGCGGGAGGGCCATCGCAGATACGCAGTATTTT. It codes for CASSQYTRTSGRAIADTQYF. Looking up the rest from reference TRBV13 and TRBJ2-3 gives the full variable domain: AAGVIQSPRHLIKEKRETATLKCYPIPRHDTVYWYQQGPGQDPQFLISFYEKMQSDKGSIPDRFSAQQFSDYHSELNMSSLELGDSALYFCASSQYTRTSGRAIADTQYFGPGTRLTVL.

CDR3 DNA: TGTGCCAGCAGCCGGGTCTTAAATCAGCCCCAGCATTTT. This sequence encodes CASSRVLNQPQHF. The V call is TRBV2, the J call TRBJ1-5; D not certain. The CDR3 runs to 13 residues. Germline V CDR1 and CDR2: SNHLY, FYNNEI. Trimming pared 6 bases from V and 4 bases from J, leaving 10 bases between.

This chain connects TRBV11-2 to TRBJ2-3; TRBD2 matches 10 bases. The V gene's germline CDR1 is SGHAT and CDR2 FQNNGV. The CDR3 consists of 17 residues. J gave up 4 bases and V 0 bases, and 7 bases lay outside the gene matches. CDR3 amino acids: CASSLDLAGVRADTQYF. CDR3 DNA: TGTGCCAGCAGCTTAGATCTAGCGGGAGTCAGGGCAGATACGCAGTATTTT.

The chain uses TRBV11-2 and TRBJ2-3; D call uncertain. This CDR3 contains 13 residues. V was shortened by 6 bases and J by 8 bases, with 15 bases between the two germline ends. Germline V CDR1 and CDR2: SGHAT, FQNNGV. DNA for the CDR3: TGTGCCAGCAGTCGCGAGCCACCGGGTACGCAGTATTTT. Protein product: CASSREPPGTQYF.

V usage is TRBV10-2 and J usage is TRBJ2-1, with 7 nucleotides matching TRBD2. This CDR3 contains 14 residues. CDR1 and CDR2 from the germline V gene are WSHSY and SAAADI. The junction had 8 bases not matched to a gene; V was cut back by 6 bases and J by 6 bases. CDR3: CASRWAGEGNEQFF. The CDR3 region has the DNA TGCGCCAGCAGATGGGCGGGAGAGGGCAATGAGCAGTTCTTC.

This clonotype was seen repeatedly, ten times or more. CDR3 residues: CASSQTVNQPQHF. The CDR3 bases are TGTGCCAGCAGCCAGACAGTCAATCAGCCCCAGCATTTT. The chain joins TRBV12-3 or TRBV12-4 to TRBJ1-5; tentative D call: TRBD1 (5 bases). V was clipped by 6 bases and J by 3 bases, with 9 bases between them. This CDR3 spans 13 amino acids.

The table lists this clonotype with a few counts. This chain connects TRBV10-2 to TRBJ2-1, with 12 bases lining up with TRBD2. The junction had 5 bases not matched to a gene; V was cut back by 0 bases and J by 5 bases. This CDR3 comprises 17 residues. Germline assignment: CDR1 WSHSY and CDR2 SAAADI. For the CDR3, the DNA is TGCGCCAGCAGTGAGTCTCGGCTAGCGGGAGGGCACAATGAGCAGTTCTTC. Its translation is CASSESRLAGGHNEQFF.

This clonotype has ten or more counts. The V call is TRBV2, the J call TRBJ1-2; D is possibly TRBD1 (6 bases). The CDR3 sequence is 14 residues long. Looked up from germline, CDR1 is SNHLY and CDR2 is FYNNEI. V was pared by 3 bases and J by 4 bases, with 12 bases between. CDR3: CASSDILTGYGYTF. The CDR3 bases are TGTGCCAGCAGTGATATACTGACAGGCTATGGCTACACCTTC. The entire variable domain, with the rest obtained from reference TRBV2 and TRBJ1-2, is as follows: EPEVTQTPSHQVTQMGQEVILRCVPISNHLYFYWYRQILGQKVEFLVSFYNNEISEKSEIFDDQFSVERPDGSNFTLKIRSTKLEDSAMYFCASSDILTGYGYTFGSGTRLTVV.

The table lists this clonotype with many counts. The CDR3 here is CSARAGTGLGYGYTF. CDR3 nucleotide sequence: TGCAGTGCTAGAGCCGGGACAGGGTTAGGGTATGGCTACACCTTC. The chain has TRBV20-1 and TRBJ1-2, with 9 bases matching TRBD1. Germline V lookup: CDR1 DFQATT, CDR2 SNEGSKA (reference sequence). With 1 base clipped from V and 5 bases from J, the junction kept 8 bases outside the gene matches. The CDR3 is 15 amino acids.

This chain connects TRBV6-6 to TRBJ1-2, with 8 bases that match TRBD1. This CDR3 region has 12 residues. The trim removed 7 bases at V and 6 bases at J, leaving 4 bases unmatched. CDR1 is MNHNY and CDR2 is SVGAGI in the germline V gene (reference sequence). The CDR3 DNA follows: TGTGCCAGCACCTTACAGGGGGATGGCTACACCTTC. This translates into CASTLQGDGYTF.

The chain recombines TRBV18 with TRBJ2-2, with 8 bases that match TRBD2. Germline CDR1 and CDR2: KGHSH and LQKENI. Losses at the gene ends were 1 base for V and 0 bases for J; bases not matched to a gene: 4. This CDR3 is 17 amino acids long. In nucleotides, the CDR3 is TGTGCCAGCTCACCACAGGTAGCGGGGACGAACACCGGGGAGCTGTTTTTT. Encoded protein: CASSPQVAGTNTGELFF.

This clonotype was detected many times. The chain couples TRBV19 to TRBJ1-1; TRBD1 might be the D (5 bases). This CDR3 has 17 residues. CDR1 is LNHDA and CDR2 is SQIVND in the germline V gene (reference sequence). V lost 2 bases, J lost 3 bases, and 19 bases lay in between. CDR3 in DNA: TGTGCCAGTAGTATAACCCTAGGGGCCTCCTGGGACACTGAAGCTTTCTTT. Its translation: CASSITLGASWDTEAFF.

This clonotype was counted many times. This rearrangement joins TRBV27 to TRBJ2-1, with 11 bases fitting TRBD2. CDR1 is MNHEY, CDR2 SMNVEV, per germline (reference sequence). V trimming: 5 bases; J trimming: 9 bases; junction bases outside the gene matches: 15. The CDR3 runs 17 residues. CDR3 sequence reads: CASSPDALAGVSIEQFF. The CDR3 DNA sequence: TGTGCCAGCAGTCCAGACGCACTAGCGGGAGTAAGCATTGAGCAGTTCTTC.

This rearrangement joins TRBV29-1 to TRBJ2-1; 15 bases fit TRBD2. The germline V gene encodes CDR1 SQVTM and CDR2 ANQGSEA. There are 17 residues in the CDR3. The V and J ends lost 3 bases and 6 bases, in that order; junction bases with no gene match: 9. CDR3 coding DNA: TGCAGCGTTGACGATCCCGGACTAGCGGGAGGGCGCAATGAGCAGTTCTTC. It encodes CSVDDPGLAGGRNEQFF.

This clonotype was counted at least ten times. This chain's CDR3 is CASSDRGTGGGEAFF. The DNA of the CDR3 is TGTGCCAGCAGTGATCGTGGTACAGGGGGCGGAGAAGCTTTCTTT. This chain joins TRBV2 and TRBJ1-1; 9 nucleotides agree with TRBD1. This CDR3 region has 15 residues. V was pared by 3 bases and J by 8 bases, with 10 bases of the junction left unmatched. CDR1 is SNHLY, CDR2 FYNNEI, per germline.

The chain uses TRBV7-6 and TRBJ2-1; D perhaps matches TRBD2 (7 bases). This CDR3 has 15 amino acids. From germline, CDR1 is SGHVS and CDR2 FNYEAQ. The V and J ends lost 3 bases and 8 bases respectively, with 17 bases between them. The CDR3: CASSLGGPPLDEQFF. CDR3 DNA: TGTGCCAGCAGCTTGGGGGGGCCCCCCTTGGATGAGCAGTTCTTC.